This T cell receptor beta chain stems from a study of T cell changes during pregnancy in multiple sclerosis. With V trimmed by 3 bases and J by 5 bases, 8 bases remained unmatched. CDR3 size: 15 residues. From germline, CDR1 is SGDLS and CDR2 YYNGEE. This clone came up once. Sequencing was performed with immunoSEQ multiplex PCR; in TCRdb, only in-frame clones are kept and a portion is missing. The sample has 65,000 to 75,000 clones; 85% to 95% are singletons. The V gene is TRBV9, the J gene TRBJ1-1; TRBD1 matches at 9 bases. The TCR originated in a female donor in good health, enrolled as a control in a pregnancy study. Material: CD8+ T cells from peripheral blood mononuclear cells, obtained in the third trimester of pregnancy. The CDR3: CASSAAQGADTEAFF. CDR3 DNA: TGTGCCAGCAGCGCAGCACAGGGGGCTGATACTGAAGCTTTCTTT.